This T cell receptor (beta chain) was identified in a study of T cell responses to AZD1222 COVID-19 vaccine. General study results and limits: Reportedly, nearly half the spike-specific TCRs target unmutated variant regions. Donors were largely white British and mainly female; clonal diversity was possibly underestimated. Vaccine-related CD4 TCRs covered spike, predominating at 160-218 and 743-854.

On this clone itself: No antigen is known for it.

The CDR3 contains 13 residues. V was trimmed by 4 bases and J by 3 bases, leaving 9 bases between them. The method was immunoSEQ multiplex PCR; TCRdb's version includes in-frame clones alone and lacks a portion of them. The sample includes some 74,000 clones, 70% to 90% of them seen just once. The clonotype was recovered from an adult who received the AZD1222 COVID-19 vaccine. The sequenced sample was peripheral blood, obtained 28 days after the second AZD1222 dose. The chain is built from TRBV12-3 or TRBV12-4 and TRBJ1-2; D is possibly TRBD1 (5 bases). CDR3 coding DNA: TGTGCCAGCAGTTCTGAGGGACACTATGGCTACACCTTC. This codes for CASSSEGHYGYTF.